This paragraph reports one TCR beta chain. These data originate in a study of T cell changes during pregnancy in multiple sclerosis. Germline V lookup: CDR1 LNHDA, CDR2 SQIVND (reference sequence). The CDR3 runs to 14 residues. V lost 8 bases, J lost 5 bases, and 16 bases lay in between. The table came from immunoSEQ multiplex PCR; TCRdb's copy has only in-frame clones and leaves some out. The sample has roughly 120,000 clones, 80% to 95% seen once. The V and J genes are TRBV19 and TRBJ2-1; maybe TRBD2 (6 bases). This TCR came from a female donor with multiple sclerosis, enrolled in a pregnancy study. The sample here was peripheral blood, taken before pregnancy. The CDR3 region has the DNA TGTGCCAGTCTGGGGGGAGTCCCCCACAATGAGCAGTTCTTC. Translating gives CASLGGVPHNEQFF.